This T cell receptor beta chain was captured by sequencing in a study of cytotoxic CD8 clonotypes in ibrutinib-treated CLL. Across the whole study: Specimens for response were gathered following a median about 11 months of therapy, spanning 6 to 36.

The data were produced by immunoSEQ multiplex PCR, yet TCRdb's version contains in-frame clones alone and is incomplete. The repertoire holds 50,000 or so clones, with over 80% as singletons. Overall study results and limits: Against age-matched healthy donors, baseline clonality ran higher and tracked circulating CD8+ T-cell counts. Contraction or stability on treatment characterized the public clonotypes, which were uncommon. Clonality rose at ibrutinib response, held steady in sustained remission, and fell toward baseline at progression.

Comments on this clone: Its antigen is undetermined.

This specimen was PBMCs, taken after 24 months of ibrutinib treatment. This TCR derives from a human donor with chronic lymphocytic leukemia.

CDR3 nucleotide sequence: TGTGCCAGCAGTTCGAGACCATATGGCTACACCTTC. Its translation: CASSSRPYGYTF. The chain uses TRBV27 and TRBJ1-2; D call uncertain. Germline lookup yields CDR1 MNHEY and CDR2 SMNVEV (reference sequence). The germline V and J ends were trimmed by 4 bases and 5 bases, with 8 bases remaining between them. The CDR3 extends over 12 amino acids.